This TCR beta chain was sequenced in a study of cytomegalovirus exposure and HLA in healthy donors (dated by TCRdb to about 2017). At the level of the whole study: An earlier analysis of approximately 600 of the donors reported about 250 Gb of sequence data and some 120 million unique TCR beta sequences from about 200 million T cells. An early release that covered around 590 HLA-typed donors contained approximately 300 gigabases of sequencing data and approximately 85 million unique TCR sequences. Among the approximately 400 genotyped donors, approximately 82% belonged to the genetic ancestry cluster associated with self-reported Caucasian donors. The aim of the study was to test whether cataloging public T cell receptors could identify signatures of past pathogen exposure. The study used immunosequencing to profile the T cell repertoires of 666 subjects and linked those repertoires to cytomegalovirus serostatus. In addition to the first cohort of about 650 subjects, a separate validation cohort of 120 different subjects was used. High-throughput TCR immunosequencing, statistical association of individual TCRs with disease status, and machine learning were combined to predict cytomegalovirus infection status. In a later analysis, previously published TCR beta repertoires from more than 500 donors were re-analyzed and high-resolution HLA genotyping was added so that TCR occurrence patterns could be studied. In the later analysis, no new phenotypic data were used to find candidate immune exposures; instead, reliance was placed on TCR beta sequences and their occurrence across donors. In an earlier analysis of 500 to 650 of the donors, high-throughput TCR beta sequencing was used to judge whether each TCR beta V gene segment behaved as functional or pseudogenic. Donor age, sex, ethnicity and CMV serostatus were compiled alongside the repertoire data. A later genetic analysis used genome-wide SNP genotypes for about three fifths of the 666 donors, treating that subset as a discovery cohort. Every discovery cohort repertoire had been produced on one sequencing platform. HLA typing covered class I and class II loci at four-digit resolution. The number of typed donors differed by locus: about 620-640 for A, B, C, DRB1 and DQB1; 522 for DQA1; some 610 for DPA1; and around 450 for DPB1. Five DR-DQ haplotypes were treated as single units for association and clustering because of strong linkage in the cohort. On average, roughly 200,000 unique TCR beta nucleotide sequences were sequenced per donor among 398 genotyped donors of the cohort, with roughly 20% of those sequences being non-productive. Study-level results and caveats: In vitro tests confirmed that a few of the cytomegalovirus-associated TCR beta chains recognize cytomegalovirus antigens. The classifier was reported to diagnose cytomegalovirus status with high specificity and sensitivity in both the original cohort and the validation cohort. The presence/absence analyses assumed that sequencing depth was roughly uniform across donors, and that assumption may not be true. About 15 rarely observed V segments, including chromosome 9 orphons, were excluded from the earlier analysis of 550 to 700 of the donors because counts were too low. It was suggested by the authors that the approach could potentially be generalized to other disease states and immunological phenotypes. According to a later genetic analysis, donors in an Asian-associated ancestry cluster had fewer N-insertions in productive TCRs than the approximately 630-donor mean. A later analysis associated about 17,000 TCR beta sequences with specific HLA alleles at a false discovery rate of 0.05. Because HLA typing was missing for some donors at each locus, association tests included only the typed subset. A cluster of highly shared sequence variants was judged likely to represent a technical artifact of the sequencing pipeline. Correlated functional status among segregating V segments might be attributable to linkage disequilibrium, but an unknown experimental factor could not be ruled out. The study listed 164 TCR beta chains as associated with cytomegalovirus. In a later analysis, most CMV-associated TCR beta chains were found to appear HLA-restricted, with HLA associations seemingly driven largely by CMV exposure. CMV serostatus was the only immune exposure information available for the cohort. An association between a missense DCLRE1C variant and V-gene and J-gene trimming of TCR beta chains was found in a later genetic analysis and replicated in an independent cohort. A later analysis found that HLA-associated TCR beta chains were more clonally expanded and had lower generation probabilities than equally common non-associated chains. According to a later analysis, TCR association rates differed among HLA loci, with DRB1 alleles showing the most associated TCRs and HLA-C alleles showing the fewest. An earlier analysis of some 590 of the donors showed that most TCR beta V segments appeared in productive rearrangements either about 90% or about 30% of the time, which broadly matched IMGT annotations. When HLA alleles, especially DR and DQ, strongly co-occurred, attributing TCR associations to individual alleles was difficult. According to a later analysis, parvovirus B19, influenza, CMV and Epstein-Barr virus appeared linked to several top co-occurrence clusters. In this cohort, only TCR beta chains were sequenced, and detectable features were limited by the absence of alpha or paired-chain data. Across donors, most TCR sequences were observed very rarely, whereas some public TCRs were present in many individuals. A further reported finding was that TCR beta sequences accurately predicted the HLA-A and HLA-B alleles for most subjects in the first cohort.

The library was made by the immunoSEQ multiplex PCR assay. For the multiplex PCR, a mixture combining 60 forward primers for TCR Vbeta segments and 13 reverse primers for TCR Jbeta segments was used. The CDR3 region of rearranged TCR beta genes was amplified from genomic DNA by a multiplex PCR assay. On the Illumina HiSeq System, the amplified TCR beta libraries were sequenced as 87-base-pair reads. The study's own analysis went as follows. Across the roughly 670 repertoires, a later analysis counted about 81 million unique TCR beta chains, around 10 million of which were shared by at least two donors. A nearest-neighbor algorithm error-corrected the raw reads and collapsed the reads into unique sequences, merging closely related sequences to remove PCR and sequencing errors. Alignment of CDR3 sequences to IMGT reference sequences was used to assign V, D and J gene segments. Each retained sequence needed at least a six-nucleotide match to both a V gene segment and a J gene segment. Rearrangements were classified as productive when the CDR3 lacked stop codons and remained in frame with V and J, and all other rearrangements were classified as non-productive. CDR3 was defined by IMGT convention, running from the second conserved V-encoded cysteine to the conserved J-encoded phenylalanine. The earlier analysis of about 570 of the donors excluded any sequence lacking an unambiguous match to a single V gene segment. In an earlier analysis of 450 to 700 of the donors, V segments were called functional above 56.7% productive rearrangements and were called segregating when the between-donor standard deviation exceeded 5%. A statistical classification framework was built for diagnosing cytomegalovirus status from the catalog of TCR beta chain sequences. In a later analysis, TCR nucleotide sequences were compared against IMGT/GENE-DB human TR gene sequences so that V and J genes could be assigned. A later analysis assigned CDR3 sequences and most-parsimonious VDJ recombination scenarios with the TCRdist pipeline. A later analysis defined each TCR beta chain by its CDR3 amino acid sequence plus V-gene family, and excluded reads lacking a unique V-gene family. To address suspected cross-contamination and a sequencing artifact, a later analysis removed 592 highly shared, low-generation-probability nucleotide sequences. For each public chain, a later analysis derived a clonal expansion index from normalized ranks of inferred template counts within each repertoire. A later analysis computed generation probabilities with a VDJ recombination model fitted to out-of-frame rearrangements, and checked the results against IGoR. In a later analysis, hypergeometric tests were used to score TCR-TCR, TCR-HLA and TCR-CMV co-occurrence, with a repertoire-size bias correction applied to TCR pairs. To estimate false discovery rates, a later analysis permuted the HLA or CMV assignments 20 times. In a later analysis, co-occurring TCRs were grouped using DBSCAN, and TCRdist sequence similarity was added for clustering within HLA-allele-positive subsets. Repertoires with fewer than 30,000 or more than 120,000 public chains, plus five repertoires with anomalous nucleotide sharing, were excluded from co-occurrence clustering. The table was pulled from immuneACCESS by TCRdb, which kept in-frame rearrangements only. Such tables lose some clones; where checked, under half of the loss comes from unresolved V genes, and the rest has no known cause. Clone size and the V and J calls come from that table; the DNA yielded D and trimming. Across this sample there are about 180,000 clones, with over 80% seen only once. Around 1.3% of the sample is held by the ten biggest clonotypes.

The cohort was made up of 666 healthy bone marrow donors. Cohort members were all nominally healthy when sampled, although unrecorded immune exposures were likely present. The donor was CMV seronegative and was included in the group of about 350 seronegative cohort members. A peripheral blood sample was provided by each donor, and peripheral blood mononuclear cells were used for TCR beta sequencing. Genomic DNA extraction from the blood cell samples was performed with the Qiagen DNeasy Blood Extraction Kit. Remarks on this clone: Its target antigen remains unknown. Nothing much larger sits one base from this clone, and base qualities are not available.

The clonotype comes from a boy under 10 years old in good health and CMV-seronegative. Material: PBMCs.

Here is the DNA: TGTGCCAGCAGCCCCGGGACAGTCACTTTCTACTACAATGAGCAGTTCTTC. The translation is CASSPGTVTFYYNEQFF. The V gene is TRBV11-1 and the J gene is TRBJ2-1, with 7 bases in between that match TRBD1. Its CDR3 holds 17 amino acids, cysteine through phenylalanine. The read is trimmed to its CDR3 DNA, 51 bases read in frame from base 1. Trimming removed 5 bases from V and 3 bases from J; the gene matches leave 13 bases unexplained. Sequences SGHAT (CDR1) and FQDESV (CDR2) are obtained from the germline V gene (reference sequence).